Listed here are 2 T cell receptor delta chains from one sample, sequenced in a study of Vγ9Vδ2 T cells in congenital toxoplasmosis. cDNA was made by template-switch reverse transcription with TRGC- and TRDC-specific primers in one tube. Both the TRGC1 and TRGC2 constant genes were targeted by the TRGC primer. TCRdb reanalysed the reads via CATT. Here the sample spans about 600 delta-chain clones, roughly 30% being singletons. Sequenced input: gamma-delta T cells from blood. These receptors originate from a child under 10 years old born to a mother with Toxoplasma gondii infection during pregnancy, either congenitally infected or uninfected (not recorded which).

As concerns this clone: Given a far larger clone just one base away, this is likely a sequencing read error. Other DNA sequences in this specimen translate into the identical CDR3. The rearrangement uses TRDV2 and TRDJ1, with 10 nucleotides matching TRDD3. Since TCRdb gives no J gene, matching the DNA to germline was used here to assign it. Germline loops: CDR1 GEAIGNYY, CDR2 EKD. CDR3 length equals 15 residues. The CDR3 spells CACDTGGYVPDKLIF. CDR3 coding DNA: TGTGCTTGTGACACCGGGGGATACGTTCCCGATAAACTCATCTTT.

In the case of this clone: A far bigger clonotype differs at one base, so this is likely a read error. The chain carries TRDV1 and TRDJ1; weak D call: TRDD2 (7 bases). CDR1 TSWWSYY and CDR2 QGS come from the germline V gene. The CDR3 spans 25 residues. V was cut by 3 bases and J by 0 bases, with 41 bases left in between. The CDR3 loop reads CALGDPHGGLSSLFPTGRYTDKLIF. In DNA form, the CDR3 reads TGTGCTCTTGGGGATCCGCACGGAGGACTTTCCTCTCTCTTTCCTACTGGGAGATACACCGATAAACTCATCTTT.